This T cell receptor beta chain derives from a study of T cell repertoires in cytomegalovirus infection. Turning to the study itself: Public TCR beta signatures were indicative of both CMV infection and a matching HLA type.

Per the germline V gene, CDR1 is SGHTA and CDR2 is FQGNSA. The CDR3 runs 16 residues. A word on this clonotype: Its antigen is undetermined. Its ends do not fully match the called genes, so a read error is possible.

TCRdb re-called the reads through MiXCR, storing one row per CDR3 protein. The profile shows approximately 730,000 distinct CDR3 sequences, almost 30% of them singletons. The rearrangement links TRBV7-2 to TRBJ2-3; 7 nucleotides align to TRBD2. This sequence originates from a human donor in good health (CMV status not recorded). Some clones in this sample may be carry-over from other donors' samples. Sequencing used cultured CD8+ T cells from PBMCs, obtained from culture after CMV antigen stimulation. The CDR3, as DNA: TGTGCCAGCAGCGCTTGGCTCGGGGAGGGCACAGATACGCGGTATTTT. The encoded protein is CASSAWLGEGTDTRYF.